This T cell receptor beta chain stems from a study of T cell repertoires in cytomegalovirus infection. Across the study: CMV epitopes, recently identified HLA-C-restricted and well-studied HLA-B-restricted, were used. TCR beta signatures that were public indicated CMV infection and matching HLA type.

In its sample, this clonotype was seen a few times. Its specificity is not known. The CDR3 has 12 residues. V was clipped by 6 bases and J by 8 bases, with 10 bases between them. Germline CDR1 reads MNHNS; CDR2 reads SASEGT. Study-wide findings and caveats: Pooled public TCR beta family frequency picked out CMV carriers with the relevant HLA. Ex vivo responses were dominated by HLA-C-restricted CMV-specific TCR beta clonotypes.

One entry per CDR3 protein results from TCRdb running MiXCR on the reads. Among about 55,000 distinct CDR3 sequences listed, about 18% were seen once. This receptor was obtained from a human donor in good health (CMV status not recorded). Some clones in this sample may be carry-over from other donors' samples. The specimen comprised CD8+ T cells from cultured PBMCs, sampled from culture after CMV antigen stimulation. The chain has TRBV6-1 and TRBJ2-2; D is undetermined. The CDR3 here is CASSYNFGELFF. Here the CDR3 DNA reads TGTGCCAGCAGCTATAATTTTGGGGAGCTGTTTTTT.